This TCR beta chain was identified in a study of shared clonotypes between healthy human individuals. Study overall: Used for every donor were three CD4 naive, three CD4 memory, two CD8 naive and one CD8 memory plate. Findings and caveats of the study: Some clonotypes were shared by all four sorted-subset donors, while others were not shared. The non-shared ones had lower generation probabilities than the shared ones.

The CDR3 is made up of 15 amino acids. Trimming left V 5 bases short and J 2 bases short, with 15 bases between. Per the germline V gene, CDR1 is MDHEN and CDR2 is SYDVKM. CD45RO negativity and positive selection for CCR7 defined naive CD8 cells, a population that excluded terminally differentiated effector memory CD45RA+ cells. In the case of this clone: Its antigen is unidentified.

Sequencing was performed with immunoSEQ multiplex PCR; in TCRdb, only in-frame clones are kept and a portion is missing. The repertoire includes some 2,000,000 clones, approximately 94% of them detected once, and more than 0.95% sits in the top ten. The genes are TRBV28 and TRBJ1-1; tentative D call: TRBD1 (5 bases). This TCR was sampled from a man between 18 and 35 years old in good health. Sequences were obtained from naive CD8+ T cells sorted from blood. CDR3 in amino acids: CASSSSQGLNTEAFF. CDR3 nucleotide sequence: TGTGCCAGCAGTAGTTCTCAGGGACTAAACACTGAAGCTTTCTTT.